This T cell receptor (beta chain) was obtained from a study of OX40 agonist ivuxolimab in advanced cancers. Germline lookup yields CDR1 LGHNA and CDR2 YSLEER. V gave up 4 bases and J gave up 7 bases, with 14 bases separating them. The CDR3 consists of 14 residues. The method was immunoSEQ multiplex PCR; TCRdb's version includes in-frame clones alone and lacks a portion of them. The sample records fewer than 120,000 clones, roughly nine tenths being singletons. The source is an adult with an advanced solid tumor such as melanoma, head and neck, liver or kidney cancer. The specimen comprised CD4+ or CD8+ T cells sorted from blood, sampled in a trial of the OX40 agonist ivuxolimab. V usage is TRBV4-3 and J usage is TRBJ2-1; D is perhaps TRBD1 (7 bases). Here the CDR3 reads CASSPYPGGNEQFF. CDR3 in DNA: TGCGCCAGCAGCCCCTACCCAGGGGGGAATGAGCAGTTCTTC.